This T cell receptor (beta chain) derives from a study of beta chain features in type 1 diabetes. General study results and limits: All four CD4+ subsets of Type 1 diabetes patients contained TCRB CDR3s that were moderately but significantly shorter.

Expressed TCRB transcripts were sequenced because the isolated RNA had all been reverse transcribed beforehand. The data were produced by immunoSEQ multiplex PCR, yet TCRdb's version contains in-frame clones alone and is incomplete. The data show around 690,000 clones, with around an eighth seen just once and 0.095% to 0.15% held by the top ten. The CDR3 totals 14 residues. J lost 5 bases, V lost 6 bases, and 10 bases had no gene match. Germline values: CDR1 SQVTM, CDR2 ANQGSEA. As concerns this clone: Its antigen remains unknown.

Sequencing was carried out using naive CD4+ T cells from blood. This chain uses TRBV29-1 with TRBJ2-7, with 10 bases fitting TRBD1. The TCR was taken from a man younger than 40 with type 1 diabetes. The CDR3 sequence is CSVNPGQGNNEQYF. The CDR3 coding sequence is TGCAGCGTGAATCCGGGACAGGGGAACAACGAGCAGTACTTC.